A selection of T cell receptor beta chains follows, all from one sample in a study of identical twins. From the 5' RACE reads, TCRdb called clonotypes with MiXCR, one entry per CDR3 protein. This sample yields approximately 600,000 distinct CDR3 sequences, of which just over 7% are seen a single time; around 1.6% belongs to the top ten. The data also belong to a second study, concerning yellow fever vaccine responses in identical twins.

Sequencing used PBMCs. These receptors were collected from a woman aged 18-29 years in good health. CDR3s include the opening cysteine and the closing phenylalanine or tryptophan. A D gene is named only where the DNA matches it firmly. The size entry is marked missing in some rows and otherwise reads once, few, many or a size class.

len	j_gene	v_gene	abundance	d_gene	CDR3aa	CDR3nt
16	TRBJ2-5	TRBV2	many	.	CASSVDPQRPQETQYF	TGTGCCAGCAGTGTTGACCCGCAGCGGCCGCAAGAGACCCAGTACTTC
15	TRBJ1-1	TRBV15	many	TRBD1	CATSRGGQGNTEAFF	TGTGCCACCAGCAGAGGGGGACAGGGGAACACTGAAGCTTTCTTT
15	TRBJ1-5	TRBV6-4	few	TRBD1	CASNNRQGRSQPQHF	TGTGCCAGCAATAACCGACAGGGTAGAAGTCAGCCCCAGCATTTT
17	TRBJ1-1	TRBV7-9	.	TRBD1	CASSLVSGGPMNTEAFF	TGTGCCAGCAGCTTAGTTTCAGGGGGGCCTATGAACACTGAAGCTTTCTTT
16	TRBJ2-5	TRBV28	.	.	CASSPWGDPGFETQYF	TGTGCCAGCAGTCCGTGGGGGGACCCGGGGTTTGAGACCCAGTACTTC
17	TRBJ2-1	TRBV20-1	.	.	CSARDPWGISSYNEQFF	TGCAGTGCTAGAGATCCCTGGGGGATTTCGTCCTACAATGAGCAGTTCTTC
17	TRBJ2-5	TRBV24-1	.	TRBD2	CATSPGSGRARQETQYF	TGTGCCACCTCCCCCGGTAGCGGGAGGGCGCGACAAGAGACCCAGTACTTC
15	TRBJ1-1	TRBV12-3/TRBV12-4	few	.	CASSSALPMGTEAFF	TGTGCCAGCAGTTCCGCCTTACCGATGGGCACTGAAGCTTTCTTT
16	TRBJ1-1	TRBV11-2	many	.	CASSFGPPDSPSGAFF	TGTGCCAGCAGCTTTGGCCCCCCGGACAGCCCAAGTGGAGCTTTCTTT
10	TRBJ1-1	TRBV6-6	many	.	CASRDTEAFF	TGTGCCAGCAGAGACACTGAAGCTTTCTTT
18	TRBJ2-1	TRBV5-4	few	TRBD1	CASSLPRTGGLSYNEQFF	TGTGCCAGCAGCTTACCTCGGACAGGGGGGCTCTCCTACAATGAGCAGTTCTTC
17	TRBJ2-2	TRBV12-3/TRBV12-4	many	TRBD1	CASSFLPGTGVVGELFF	TGTGCCAGCAGTTTTTTGCCCGGGACAGGGGTAGTCGGGGAGCTGTTTTTT
16	TRBJ2-1	TRBV5-1	.	.	CASRQLPLDLYNEQFF	TGCGCCAGCAGGCAGCTCCCACTAGACTTATACAATGAGCAGTTCTTC
12	TRBJ1-1	TRBV20-1	few	.	CSAWALINEAFF	TGCAGTGCTTGGGCACTAATAAATGAAGCTTTCTTT
18	TRBJ2-6	TRBV12-3/TRBV12-4	few	.	CASSNLGPHIPGANVLTF	TGTGCCAGCAGTAACCTGGGACCGCACATCCCTGGGGCCAACGTCCTGACTTTC
14	TRBJ1-1	TRBV10-3	many	.	CAISEGRKNTEAFF	TGTGCCATCAGTGAGGGCAGGAAGAACACTGAAGCTTTCTTT
15	TRBJ2-1	TRBV12-3/TRBV12-4	many	TRBD1	CASSFHPGQGFEQFF	TGTGCCAGCAGTTTTCATCCGGGACAGGGGTTCGAGCAGTTCTTC
16	TRBJ2-3	TRBV15	many	TRBD2	CATSRGSSGVTDTQYF	TGTGCCACCAGCAGAGGGTCTAGCGGGGTCACAGATACGCAGTATTTT
13	TRBJ2-1	TRBV5-1	many	.	CASSLAIVSEQFF	TGCGCCAGCAGCTTGGCCATTGTATCTGAGCAGTTCTTC
18	TRBJ2-3	TRBV11-2	.	TRBD2	CASSPSSGLAGTTDTQYF	TGTGCCAGCAGCCCAAGTTCGGGACTAGCGGGGACCACAGATACGCAGTATTTT
16	TRBJ2-3	TRBV28	few	TRBD1	CASRRRGQGARDTQYF	TGTGCCAGCAGACGGCGCGGACAGGGGGCAAGGGATACGCAGTATTTT
17	TRBJ2-3	TRBV7-9	few	TRBD2	CASSLDGRGFGTDTQYF	TGTGCCAGCAGCTTAGACGGGAGGGGATTCGGCACAGATACGCAGTATTTT
13	TRBJ1-1	TRBV20-1	few	.	CSAHRPMNTEAFF	TGCAGTGCTCACAGGCCCATGAACACTGAAGCTTTCTTT
14	TRBJ2-1	TRBV7-2	.	TRBD2	CASSRLAGVNEQFF	TGTGCCAGCAGCCGACTAGCTGGGGTTAATGAGCAGTTCTTC
13	TRBJ1-1	TRBV11-3	few	.	CASSLTLPTEAFF	TGTGCCAGCAGCTTAACTCTACCCACTGAAGCTTTCTTT
15	TRBJ1-2	TRBV7-9	.	.	CASSSIKGVGYGYTF	TGTGCCAGCAGCTCAATTAAGGGGGTCGGCTATGGCTACACCTTC
13	TRBJ1-6	TRBV10-2	few	TRBD1	CASKGQALEPLHF	TGCGCCAGCAAGGGACAGGCACTGGAACCCCTCCACTTT
16	TRBJ2-7	TRBV28	many	TRBD2	CASSSPTSGSTYEQYF	TGTGCCAGCAGTTCACCAACTAGCGGGAGTACCTACGAGCAGTACTTC
16	TRBJ2-5	TRBV5-1	few	TRBD1	CASSSKPGQGEETQYF	TGCGCCAGCAGCTCCAAACCGGGACAGGGGGAGGAGACCCAGTACTTC
17	TRBJ2-3	TRBV7-6	few	TRBD1	CASSLTPLGTGGDTQYF	TGTGCCAGCAGCTTAACACCTCTAGGGACAGGGGGAGATACGCAGTATTTT
16	TRBJ2-7	TRBV27	few	TRBD1	CASSFSLGQATYEQYF	TGTGCCAGCAGTTTCTCCCTGGGACAGGCGACCTACGAGCAGTACTTC
15	TRBJ2-7	TRBV28	few	TRBD2	CASTRGGPISYEQYF	TGTGCCAGCACTCGGGGAGGGCCGATATCCTACGAGCAGTACTTC
13	TRBJ2-7	TRBV5-1	.	.	CASSPLGPYEQYF	TGCGCCAGCAGCCCACTCGGACCCTACGAGCAGTACTTC
14	TRBJ2-5	TRBV12-3/TRBV12-4	many	TRBD2	CASSFSGGAETQYF	TGTGCCAGCAGTTTTAGCGGGGGGGCAGAGACCCAGTACTTC
16	TRBJ2-3	TRBV12-3/TRBV12-4	many	TRBD2	CAGGLAGHPSTDTQYF	TGTGCCGGCGGACTAGCGGGGCACCCTAGCACAGATACGCAGTATTTT
14	TRBJ1-1	TRBV7-9	many	.	CASSLFGSNTEAFF	TGTGCCAGCAGCTTGTTCGGCAGCAACACTGAAGCTTTCTTT
15	TRBJ2-5	TRBV28	few	TRBD2	CASSLIAGKLETQYF	TGTGCCAGCAGTTTAATAGCGGGAAAATTGGAGACCCAGTACTTC
16	TRBJ2-5	TRBV7-9	.	TRBD1	CASSYRAWDSQETQYF	TGTGCCAGCTCTTACCGAGCTTGGGACAGCCAAGAGACCCAGTACTTC
14	TRBJ2-5	TRBV11-2	few	TRBD1	CASSEGQGQETQYF	TGTGCCAGCAGCGAGGGACAGGGCCAAGAGACCCAGTACTTC
14	TRBJ1-5	TRBV4-1	many	.	CASSEGNSNQPQHF	TGCGCCAGCAGCGAAGGCAATAGCAATCAGCCCCAGCATTTT
15	TRBJ2-3	TRBV14	many	.	CASSQAVSSTDTQYF	TGTGCCAGCAGCCAAGCGGTTTCTAGCACAGATACGCAGTATTTT
14	TRBJ1-3	TRBV14	many	.	CASSHRTSGNTIYF	TGTGCCAGCAGCCACCGCACCTCTGGAAACACCATATATTTT
14	TRBJ2-1	TRBV6-5	.	.	CASSYQHEANEQFF	TGTGCCAGCAGTTACCAGCACGAGGCCAATGAGCAGTTCTTC